What follows describes a single T cell receptor (beta chain). No cognate antigen has been identified for it. No qualities accompany the bases; no much larger clone lies one base away. The cohort comprised 550 to 700 healthy bone marrow donors. At the time of sampling, every cohort member was nominally healthy, though immune exposures that went unrecorded were likely present. The donor tested CMV seronegative and was one of the 352 seronegative cohort members. Each donor provided a peripheral blood sample, and peripheral blood mononuclear cells were used for TCR beta sequencing. The Qiagen DNeasy Blood Extraction Kit was used to extract genomic DNA from the blood cell samples. The method behind the library was the immunoSEQ multiplex PCR assay. A mixture of 60 forward primers for TCR Vbeta segments and 13 reverse primers for TCR Jbeta segments was used in the multiplex PCR. The CDR3 region of rearranged TCR beta genes was amplified from genomic DNA with a multiplex PCR assay. Amplified TCR beta libraries were sequenced as 87-base-pair reads on the Illumina HiSeq System. For the original study's pipeline: In a later analysis, tens of millions of unique TCR beta chains were counted across the approximately 620 repertoires, and roughly 9.9 million of these chains were shared by at least two donors. A nearest-neighbor algorithm error-corrected the raw reads and collapsed the reads into unique sequences, merging closely related sequences to remove PCR and sequencing errors. Alignment of CDR3 sequences to IMGT reference sequences was used to assign V, D and J gene segments. For a sequence to be retained, a match of at least six nucleotides was required to both a V gene segment and a J gene segment. Rearrangements were classified as productive when the CDR3 lacked stop codons and remained in frame with V and J, and all other rearrangements were classified as non-productive. CDR3 was defined according to IMGT convention as the region running from the second conserved V-encoded cysteine to the conserved J-encoded phenylalanine. In an earlier analysis of around 640 of the donors, sequences lacking an unambiguous match to a single V gene segment were excluded. An earlier analysis of a few hundred of the donors called V segments functional above 56.7% productive rearrangements and segregating when the between-donor standard deviation exceeded 5%. To diagnose cytomegalovirus status from the catalog of TCR beta chain sequences, a statistical classification framework was built. In a later analysis, TCR nucleotide sequences were compared against IMGT/GENE-DB human TR gene sequences so that V and J genes could be assigned. In a later analysis, CDR3 sequences and most-parsimonious VDJ recombination scenarios were assigned using the TCRdist pipeline. In a later analysis, each TCR beta chain was defined by its CDR3 amino acid sequence together with its V-gene family, and reads lacking a unique V-gene family were excluded. As a way to deal with suspected cross-contamination and a sequencing artifact, a later analysis dropped approximately 570 nucleotide sequences that were highly shared and had low generation probability. In a later analysis, a clonal expansion index for each public chain was calculated from normalized within-repertoire ranks of inferred template counts. A later analysis computed generation probabilities with a VDJ recombination model fitted to out-of-frame rearrangements, and checked the results against IGoR. In a later analysis, TCR-TCR, TCR-HLA and TCR-CMV co-occurrence was scored with hypergeometric tests, and a repertoire-size bias correction was applied to TCR pairs. In a later analysis, false discovery rates were estimated by permuting HLA or CMV assignments 20 times. In a later analysis, co-occurring TCRs were grouped using DBSCAN, with TCRdist sequence similarity added in when clustering inside HLA-allele-positive subsets. For co-occurrence clustering, repertoires with fewer than 30,000 or more than 120,000 public chains were excluded, along with 4 to 6 repertoires with anomalous nucleotide sharing. TCRdb holds this immuneACCESS table with in-frame rearrangements only. Some clones are missing; in checked studies, unresolved V genes explain under half, and the rest has no known cause. The V and J calls and clone size were taken over from that table, and D and trimming were inferred from the DNA. The sample table contains 150,000 to 200,000 clones; only one count was recorded for about four fifths of them. Clones ranked in the top ten supply about 13% of the sample.

This sample is drawn from a study of cytomegalovirus exposure and HLA in healthy donors (TCRdb year 2017). Study-level background: In an earlier analysis of several hundred of the donors, 250 to 350 Gb of sequence data and about 110 million unique TCR beta sequences from about 190 million T cells were reported. Roughly 310 gigabases of sequencing data and approximately 85 million unique TCR sequences were included in an early release covering several hundred HLA-typed donors. Of the roughly 430 genotyped donors, about 84% fell in the genetic ancestry cluster associated with self-reported Caucasian donors. The aim of the study was to test whether cataloging public T cell receptors could identify signatures of past pathogen exposure. Using immunosequencing, the study profiled T cell repertoires from about 650 subjects and related those repertoires to cytomegalovirus serostatus. Along with the approximately 650-subject first cohort, a separate validation cohort of around 120 different subjects was used. To predict cytomegalovirus infection status, the study brought together high-throughput TCR immunosequencing, statistical association of individual TCRs with disease status, and machine learning. To study patterns of TCR occurrence, a later analysis re-analyzed previously published TCR beta repertoires from several hundred donors and added high-resolution HLA genotyping. Rather than using new phenotypic data, the later analysis identified candidate immune exposures from TCR beta sequences and from how often those sequences occurred across donors. To decide whether each TCR beta V gene segment behaved as functional or pseudogenic, an earlier analysis of 587 of the donors relied on high-throughput TCR beta sequencing. Alongside the repertoire data, information on donor age, sex, ethnicity and CMV serostatus was compiled. A later genetic analysis used genome-wide SNP genotypes for about 60% of the 666 donors, treating that subset as a discovery cohort. Every repertoire in the discovery cohort had been generated on one and the same sequencing platform. Both class I and class II loci were covered by HLA typing, at four-digit resolution. The number of donors typed differed by locus, with about 620-630 for A, B, C, DRB1 and DQB1, roughly 520 for DQA1, 600 to 610 for DPA1, and 400 to 490 for DPB1. Roughly five DR-DQ haplotypes were handled as single units for association and clustering because linkage in the cohort was strong. On average, approximately 250,000 unique TCR beta nucleotide sequences were sequenced per donor among 398 genotyped donors of the cohort, with 15% to 20% of those sequences being non-productive. Overall study results and their limits: An association between a missense DCLRE1C variant and V-gene and J-gene trimming of TCR beta chains was found in a later genetic analysis and replicated in an independent cohort. A few of the identified cytomegalovirus-associated TCR beta chains were confirmed in vitro to be specific for cytomegalovirus antigens. In a later analysis, most CMV-associated TCR beta chains were found to appear HLA-restricted, with HLA associations seemingly driven largely by CMV exposure. Correlated functional status among segregating V segments might reflect linkage disequilibrium, but an unknown experimental factor could not be ruled out. In both the original and validation cohorts, the classifier was reported to diagnose cytomegalovirus status with high specificity and sensitivity. Assigning TCR associations to individual alleles was difficult when HLA alleles, especially DR and DQ, strongly co-occurred. In the study, approximately 150 TCR beta chains were listed as associated with cytomegalovirus. Around 16 rarely observed V segments, including chromosome 9 orphons, were excluded from the earlier analysis of several hundred of the donors because counts were too low. Most TCR sequences were seen in very few donors, while some public TCRs were found in many individuals. CMV serostatus was the only immune exposure information available for the cohort. At a false discovery rate of 0.05, a later analysis linked around 15,000 TCR beta sequences to specific HLA alleles. The cohort was sequenced for TCR beta chains only, and without alpha or paired-chain data the features that could be detected were limited. According to the authors, the approach could potentially be generalized to other disease states and immunological phenotypes. A further reported finding was that TCR beta sequences accurately predicted the HLA-A and HLA-B alleles for most subjects in the first cohort. Some IMGT-functional V segments, including TRBV6-2 and TRBV6-3, could not be told apart with the 87-base-pair reads, so those segments were excluded. In a later analysis, HLA-associated TCR beta chains showed more clonal expansion and lower generation probabilities than non-associated chains that were equally common. Because HLA typing was unavailable for some donors at each locus, only the typed subset was used in association tests. In a later analysis, the rate of TCR association differed among HLA loci, with DRB1 alleles having the most associated TCRs and HLA-C alleles having the fewest. In an earlier analysis of 587 of the donors, most TCR beta V segments were observed in productive rearrangements about 90% or about 30% of the time, broadly matching IMGT annotations. A later analysis reported that several top co-occurrence clusters appeared linked to parvovirus B19, influenza, CMV and Epstein-Barr virus. Sequencing depth was assumed to be roughly uniform across donors in the presence/absence analyses, though that assumption may not hold. A cluster of highly shared sequence variants was judged likely to represent a technical artifact of the sequencing pipeline. According to a later genetic analysis, donors in an Asian-associated ancestry cluster had fewer N-insertions in productive TCRs than the approximately 650-donor mean.

V drops 0 bases and J drops 5 bases, leaving 7 bases in between. Via the germline V gene, CDR1 is SGHTA and CDR2 FQGNSA. From the cysteine through the phenylalanine, the CDR3 covers 13 amino acids. Only the CDR3 region is kept as DNA, spanning 39 bases read in frame from base 1. Sequences were obtained from PBMCs. The chain was built from TRBV7-2 and TRBJ1-1, with the D segment identity uncertain. The TCR comes from a woman aged 50 to 65 in good health and CMV-seronegative. CDR3 sequence: CASSLAFQTEAFF. The nucleotides are TGTGCCAGCAGCTTAGCTTTTCAGACTGAAGCTTTCTTT.